A single sample is the source of the 22 T cell receptor beta chains below, sequenced in a study of shared clonotypes between healthy human individuals. Naive CD8 cells were CD45RO-negative, positively selected for CCR7, excluding terminally differentiated effector memory CD45RA+ cells. Produced via immunoSEQ multiplex PCR; TCRdb's table is partial and in-frame only. The repertoire consists of over 2 million clones, with about 95% occurring once and the leading ten covering 0.85% to 1.2%. Sequenced sample: naive CD8+ T cells sorted from blood. The receptors originated from a man aged 18 to 29 in good health.

The chain couples TRBV5-4 to TRBJ1-4, with 8 bases lining up with TRBD1. The CDR3 is 14 residues long. The germline CDR1 and CDR2 sequences are SGHNT and YYREEE (reference sequence). The V and J ends lost 4 bases and 7 bases, in that order; junction bases with no gene match: 6. The CDR3, as DNA: TGTGCCAGCAGCCCGCAGGGGGCGCGTGAAAAACTGTTTTTT. Its protein product is CASSPQGAREKLFF.

This chain uses TRBV4-1 with TRBJ2-5; D unresolved. Germline lookup yields CDR1 MGHRA and CDR2 YSYEKL. V was shortened by 2 bases and J by 1 base, with 11 bases between the two germline ends. The CDR3 totals 15 residues. The chain's CDR3 is CASSQLQLPQETQYF. Here the CDR3 DNA reads TGCGCCAGCAGCCAACTCCAGCTGCCCCAAGAGACCCAGTACTTC.

The rearrangement joins TRBV19 to TRBJ1-6, with a tentative D call TRBD1 (6 bases). From germline, CDR1 is LNHDA and CDR2 SQIVND (reference sequence). CDR3 size: 13 residues. Trimming pared 8 bases from V and 5 bases from J, leaving 10 bases between. CDR3 DNA: TGTGCCAGTTGGACAGCCGATAATTCACCCCTCCACTTT. Protein: CASWTADNSPLHF.

Concerning this clone: In the same sample, other DNA sequences code for this CDR3. The CDR3 nucleotides are TGTGCCAGCAGCTTAGGGCCGGGCTCCTACGAGCAGTACTTC. Encoded protein: CASSLGPGSYEQYF. The V call is TRBV7-6, the J call TRBJ2-7, with D hard to call. The CDR3 is 14 amino acids. V was cut by 1 base and J by 0 bases, with 7 bases left in between. The germline V gene has CDR1 SGHVS and CDR2 FNYEAQ.

The chain recombines TRBV4-2 with TRBJ2-3; 13 positions match TRBD2. This CDR3 is 17 amino acids long. The V and J ends lost 3 bases and 0 bases, in that order; junction bases with no gene match: 3. Germline V lookup: CDR1 LGHNA, CDR2 YNFKEQ. The CDR3 DNA follows: TGTGCCAGCAGCCACACTAGCGGGGGGGGTAGCACAGATACGCAGTATTTT. Protein product: CASSHTSGGGSTDTQYF.

CDR3 nucleotides: TGTGCCAGCACCTCGGGTACTGAAGCTTTCTTT. It translates to CASTSGTEAFF. The rearrangement uses TRBV6-5 and TRBJ1-1; no firm D call. The CDR3 loop spans 11 amino acids. Germline V gene lookup returns CDR1 MNHEY and CDR2 SVGAGI. The germline V and J ends were trimmed by 7 bases and 5 bases, with 8 bases remaining between them.

A word on this clone: Other DNA sequences from this sample encode an identical CDR3 as well. The rearrangement links TRBV6-5 to TRBJ2-7; 13 bases map to TRBD2. This CDR3 is 15 amino acids long. The germline V gene encodes CDR1 MNHEY and CDR2 SVGAGI. Trimming removed 2 bases from V and 4 bases from J; junction bases left unmatched: 2. The DNA for the CDR3 is TGTGCCAGCAGTTACAGGACTAGCGGGAGTTACGAGCAGTACTTC. Amino acids: CASSYRTSGSYEQYF.

The rearrangement joins TRBV4-3 to TRBJ2-1; 10 bases match TRBD2. Losses at the gene ends were 4 bases for V and 10 bases for J; bases not matched to a gene: 7. The CDR3 consists of 14 residues. The germline V gene encodes CDR1 LGHNA and CDR2 YSLEER. CDR3 sequence: CASSLAGGQSEQFF. The CDR3 DNA reads as TGCGCCAGCAGCCTAGCGGGAGGCCAATCGGAGCAGTTCTTC.

This clone appeared once. J is TRBJ2-1 and V is TRBV4-1, with 12 bases that match TRBD2. With 0 bases clipped from V and 8 bases from J, the junction kept 2 bases outside the gene matches. The CDR3 covers 15 residues. Per the germline V gene, CDR1 is MGHRA and CDR2 is YSYEKL. The CDR3: CASSQETSGSYEQFF. CDR3 coding DNA: TGCGCCAGCAGCCAAGAGACTAGCGGGAGCTATGAGCAGTTCTTC.

The chain couples TRBV7-9 to TRBJ2-1; D is possibly TRBD2 (6 bases). Trimming cost V 4 bases and J 0 bases, with 10 bases left between them. The CDR3 covers 15 residues. From germline, CDR1 is SEHNR and CDR2 FQNEAQ (reference sequence). CDR3 loop: CASSSTSSSYNEQFF. For the CDR3, the DNA is TGTGCCAGCAGCTCCACTAGCAGCTCCTACAATGAGCAGTTCTTC.

Turning to this clone: Different DNA sequences within this sample yield the same CDR3. The chain employs TRBV28 and TRBJ1-1; D call uncertain. CDR3 length: 14 amino acids. V lost 3 bases and J lost 0, with 8 bases in between. The germline gives CDR1 MDHEN, CDR2 SYDVKM. The CDR3: CASSFRGMNTEAFF. CDR3 nucleotides: TGTGCCAGCAGTTTTCGGGGAATGAACACTGAAGCTTTCTTT. Complete variable domain (other parts from reference TRBV28 and TRBJ1-1): DVKVTQSSRYLVKRTGEKVFLECVQDMDHENMFWYRQDPGLGLRLIYFSYDVKMKEKGDIPEGYSVSREKKERFSLILESASTNQTSMYLCASSFRGMNTEAFFGQGTRLTVV.

The chain is built from TRBV4-3 and TRBJ2-3; 9 nucleotides agree with TRBD2. V was clipped by 4 bases and J by 6 bases; unmatched bases: 5. Germline V gene data show CDR1 as LGHNA and CDR2 as YSLEER. This CDR3 spans 14 amino acids. Here the CDR3 DNA reads TGCGCCAGCAGCCTAGCGGGAGAATTTGATACGCAGTATTTT. Translating it yields CASSLAGEFDTQYF.

The rearrangement uses TRBV4-1 and TRBJ1-5; D perhaps matches TRBD1 (5 bases). CDR3 length equals 15 residues. Trimming cost V 2 bases and J 7 bases, with 15 bases left between them. In germline, CDR1 is MGHRA, CDR2 YSYEKL. CDR3 sequence reads: CASSQSDSTGQPQHF. The CDR3 region has the DNA TGCGCCAGCAGCCAATCCGACAGCACGGGGCAGCCCCAGCATTTT.

The chain employs TRBV27 and TRBJ2-3; TRBD2 matches at 9 bases. Trimming took 0 bases from V and 4 from J; bases not matched to a gene: 5. Per the germline V gene, CDR1 is MNHEY and CDR2 is SMNVEV (reference sequence). The CDR3 has 16 amino acids. CDR3 sequence: CASSLSRLAEADTQYF. The CDR3, as DNA: TGTGCCAGCAGTTTATCGCGACTAGCGGAAGCAGATACGCAGTATTTT.

V usage is TRBV9 and J usage is TRBJ2-1, with a tentative D call TRBD1 (5 bases). V was shortened by 0 bases and J by 8 bases, with 12 bases between the two germline ends. This CDR3 contains 14 residues. Germline CDR1 reads SGDLS; CDR2 reads YYNGEE. The CDR3 spells CASSVVSGWDEQFF. The CDR3 nucleotides are TGTGCCAGCAGCGTAGTCTCAGGGTGGGATGAGCAGTTCTTC. The variable domain in full, with the rest retrieved from reference TRBV9 and TRBJ2-1, is DSGVTQTPKHLITATGQRVTLRCSPRSGDLSVYWYQQSLDQGLQFLIQYYNGEERAKGNILERFSAQQFPDLHSELNLSSLELGDSALYFCASSVVSGWDEQFFGPGTRLTVL.

The J gene is TRBJ2-7, the V gene TRBV25-1; TRBD1 matches 9 bases. Germline V gives CDR1 MGHDK, CDR2 SYGVNS. Trimming at V came to 3 bases and at J to 6 bases, leaving 9 bases not matched to a gene. The length of the CDR3 is 15 residues. The CDR3 nucleotides are TGTGCCAGCAGTGACCCCGGGACAGGGCAGGGCGAGCAGTACTTC. Protein: CASSDPGTGQGEQYF.

The rearrangement uses TRBV4-1 and TRBJ1-4; D is undetermined. This CDR3 has 16 residues. Germline CDR1 reads MGHRA; CDR2 reads YSYEKL. V gave up 0 bases and J gave up 4 bases, with 12 bases separating them. The CDR3 spells CASSQEPSVINEKLFF. CDR3 nucleotides: TGCGCCAGCAGCCAAGAACCATCGGTAATTAATGAAAAACTGTTTTTT.

The rearrangement uses TRBV6-5 and TRBJ1-1; no definite D call. The CDR3 covers 14 residues. Per the germline V gene, CDR1 is MNHEY and CDR2 is SVGAGI. Trimming removed 0 bases at V and 11 bases at J, with 16 bases between. The DNA of the CDR3 is TGTGCCAGCAGTTACTCGAGGACTTTTCTAGACGCTTTCTTT. Its protein is CASSYSRTFLDAFF.

CDR3 loop: CASSLGLQEPQHF. Here the CDR3 DNA reads TGTGCCAGCAGCTTGGGTCTCCAGGAGCCCCAGCATTTT. This chain joins TRBV7-9 and TRBJ1-5; D gene uncertain. Trimming removed 3 bases from V and 8 bases from J, with 11 bases in between. The CDR3 length is 13 residues. Germline loops: CDR1 SEHNR, CDR2 FQNEAQ (reference sequence).

The chain recombines TRBV4-3 with TRBJ2-1; TRBD2 might be the D (6 bases). This CDR3 spans 13 amino acids. Per the germline V gene, CDR1 is LGHNA and CDR2 is YSLEER. Trimming took off 0 bases at V and 16 bases at J, with 16 bases between the two ends. Here the CDR3 DNA reads TGCGCCAGCAGCCAAGATGGGACGGGAGTTTGTTTCTTC. It specifies CASSQDGTGVCFF.

The chain joins TRBV4-1 to TRBJ2-7; 7 bases align to TRBD2. This CDR3 region has 14 residues. Germline trimming cut 3 bases from V and 4 bases from J; bases unmatched to any gene: 6. Germline lookup yields CDR1 MGHRA and CDR2 YSYEKL. CDR3 nucleotides: TGCGCCAGCAGCCATCGACAGCGGGGTTACGAGCAGTACTTC. It encodes CASSHRQRGYEQYF.

The chain has TRBV5-5 and TRBJ1-2; D is uncertain. The CDR3 is 15 residues long. CDR1 SGHKS and CDR2 YYEKEE come from the germline V gene (reference sequence). Trimming removed 4 bases from V and 0 bases from J, with 13 bases in between. CDR3 nucleotides: TGTGCCAGCAGCCCCGAAGGAACAGCTAACTATGGCTACACCTTC. Its translation: CASSPEGTANYGYTF.